This T cell receptor (beta chain) was captured in a study of T cells after yellow fever vaccination. In this sample, this clonotype turned up many times. Antigen unknown. A process of 5'RACE template switching, which added a universal primer site and UMIs, was used to make TCR cDNA. Using its own MiXCR run on the 5' RACE reads, TCRdb lists one record per CDR3 protein. The profile shows approximately 300,000 distinct CDR3 sequences, approximately 9% of them singletons. Study conclusions and caveats: It was a weaker secondary response, yet one that peaked faster, at day 5 versus 15. Clonotypes found in both CD4 and CD8 compartments made up a small share. Contamination of FACS-sorted repertoires by abundant clonotypes from the bulk population could occur.

Sample: PBMCs, taken on the day of the first yellow fever vaccination. This TCR was sampled from a man aged 18 to 30 who received the YFV17D yellow fever vaccine.

The CDR3 is CASSPSGQGANIGNTIYF. The DNA for the CDR3 is TGTGCCAGCAGTCCGTCGGGGCAGGGGGCGAATATCGGAAACACCATATATTTT. The rearrangement links TRBV28 to TRBJ1-3, with 8 nucleotides matching TRBD1. V lost 5 bases to trimming and J lost 4 bases; unmatched junction nucleotides: 16. From germline, CDR1 is MDHEN and CDR2 SYDVKM. The CDR3 runs to 18 residues.